The 25 T cell receptor beta chains below were found in one sample sequenced in a study of control samples from healthy donors and cancer patients. Measured with immunoSEQ multiplex PCR; TCRdb has only the in-frame clones, and not every one. The table has approximately 100,000 clones, roughly 86% seen once. The sample was blood. The source of these receptors is a man aged 25-40 years in good health.

This clone was observed a handful of times. The genes are TRBV21-1 and TRBJ1-6; the DNA was not compared with TRBD1, the D call given in the table. TRBV21-1 corresponds to a pseudogene. This CDR3 is 16 amino acids long. CDR3 bases: TGTGCCAGCAGCGCCGGCCCAGGGCCGGATAATTCACCCCTCCACTTT. Its protein product is CASSAGPGPDNSPLHF.

This clone was seen ten or more times. The V call is TRBV27, the J call TRBJ1-6; D may be TRBD1 (5 bases). The length of the CDR3 is 13 residues. The V and J ends lost 3 bases and 8 bases respectively, with 8 bases between them. CDR1 MNHEY and CDR2 SMNVEV come from the germline V gene (reference sequence). DNA of the CDR3: TGTGCCAGCAGTTTTCAGGGACATTCACCCCTCCACTTT. Its translation: CASSFQGHSPLHF.

This sequence joins TRBV5-6 and TRBJ2-2; perhaps TRBD2 as D (6 bases). Germline assignment: CDR1 SGHDT and CDR2 YYEEEE. CDR3 length: 16 amino acids. V gave up 0 bases and J gave up 0 bases, with 9 bases separating them. The CDR3 nucleotides read TGTGCCAGCAGCTTGGATCCGGGGGCGAACACCGGGGAGCTGTTTTTT. Protein product: CASSLDPGANTGELFF. Full variable domain (rest looked up from reference TRBV5-6 and TRBJ2-2): DAGVTQSPTHLIKTRGQQVTLRCSPKSGHDTVSWYQQALGQGPQFIFQYYEEEERQRGNFPDRFSGHQFPNYSSELNVNALLLGDSALYLCASSLDPGANTGELFFGEGSRLTVL.

V usage is TRBV7-9 and J usage is TRBJ2-7; weak D call: TRBD1 (6 bases). This CDR3 region has 14 residues. From germline, CDR1 is SEHNR and CDR2 FQNEAQ (reference sequence). V lost 5 bases to trimming and J lost 0 bases, with 11 bases between them. CDR3 nucleotides: TGTGCCAGCAGCCCGGGCAGGGGCTCCTACGAGCAGTACTTC. Amino acid sequence: CASSPGRGSYEQYF. The full variable domain, with the rest looked up from reference TRBV7-9 and TRBJ2-7, is DTGVSQNPRHKITKRGQNVTFRCDPISEHNRLYWYRQTLGQGPEFLTYFQNEAQLEKSRLLSDRFSAERPKGSFSTLEIQRTEQGDSAMYLCASSPGRGSYEQYFGPGTRLTVT.

A few counts support this clone. The chain recombines TRBV29-1 with TRBJ2-3, with unresolved D. The germline V and J ends were trimmed by 3 bases and 0 bases, with 4 bases remaining between them. CDR1 and CDR2 (germline): SQVTM, ANQGSEA. The CDR3 runs to 12 residues. This CDR3 is CSVDDSTDTQYF. CDR3 bases: TGCAGCGTTGATGACAGCACAGATACGCAGTATTTT.

The chain employs TRBV6-5 and TRBJ1-5; perhaps TRBD1 as D (5 bases). The CDR3 consists of 15 residues. The V end was cut by 6 bases, the J end by 0 bases, with 12 bases between. Germline values: CDR1 MNHEY, CDR2 SVGAGI. In DNA form, the CDR3 reads TGTGCCAGCAGGGTCCGGGGCTATAGCAATCAGCCCCAGCATTTT. Translating it yields CASRVRGYSNQPQHF.

The chain couples TRBV19 to TRBJ1-5; 8 bases fit TRBD1. CDR3 size: 17 residues. V trimming: 3 bases; J trimming: 6 bases; junction bases outside the gene matches: 13. CDR1 is LNHDA, CDR2 SQIVND, per germline (reference sequence). The DNA of the CDR3 is TGTGCCAGTAGTATGGGGACAGGCGGTAATGGCATTCAGCCCCAGCATTTT. Protein product: CASSMGTGGNGIQPQHF.

The chain is built from TRBV5-1 and TRBJ2-3; D gene unclear. There are 13 residues in the CDR3. Trimming pared 4 bases from V and 0 bases from J, leaving 6 bases between. Germline lookup yields CDR1 SGHRS and CDR2 YFSETQ. This CDR3 is CASSQVSTDTQYF. CDR3 in DNA: TGCGCCAGCAGCCAAGTTAGCACAGATACGCAGTATTTT.

The chain joins TRBV5-6 to TRBJ1-2; D gene uncertain. The CDR3 has 14 residues. The V and J ends lost 4 bases and 4 bases respectively, with 14 bases between them. Germline-derived CDR1 and CDR2 are SGHDT and YYEEEE. This CDR3 is CASSPRRASYGYTF. CDR3 coding DNA: TGTGCCAGCAGCCCCCGACGGGCGTCCTATGGCTACACCTTC.

This clone was observed a few times. The chain combines TRBV30 with TRBJ2-7; 9 positions agree with TRBD2. The CDR3 loop spans 12 amino acids. V lost 4 bases and J lost 2; bases outside the gene matches: 0. Germline CDR1 reads GTSNPN; CDR2 reads SVGIG (reference sequence). CDR3 nucleotides: TGTGCCTGGACTAGCGGGACCTACGAGCAGTACTTC. It encodes CAWTSGTYEQYF.

This clone was seen a few times. The chain's CDR3 is CASSPDPLVRRLYGYTF. CDR3 DNA: TGCGCCAGCAGCCCAGATCCATTGGTGAGGCGACTCTATGGCTACACCTTC. The chain is built from TRBV4-1 and TRBJ1-2; D remains ambiguous. V lost 4 bases and J lost 4, with 22 bases in between. The germline V gene has CDR1 MGHRA and CDR2 YSYEKL. This CDR3 has 17 amino acids.

The genes are TRBV12-3 or TRBV12-4 and TRBJ2-5, with 8 bases aligning to TRBD2. V lost 6 bases to trimming and J lost 5 bases; unmatched junction nucleotides: 5. The CDR3 runs to 13 residues. CDR3 in amino acids: CASRPRGGETQYF. The CDR3 DNA reads TGTGCCAGCAGACCCCGCGGGGGGGAGACCCAGTACTTC.

V is TRBV14 and J is TRBJ1-2; possible D gene TRBD1, 5 bases. The CDR3 covers 13 residues. Trimming removed 0 bases at V and 7 bases at J, with 9 bases between. Germline CDR1 and CDR2: SGHDN and FVKESK. CDR3 residues: CASSQEMGGGYTF. For the CDR3, the DNA is TGTGCCAGCAGCCAAGAAATGGGGGGTGGCTACACCTTC.

The gene calls are TRBV12-5 and TRBJ1-1; D is ambiguous. This CDR3 region has 15 residues. Trimming pared 6 bases from V and 5 bases from J, leaving 19 bases between. The germline gives CDR1 LGHNT, CDR2 FRNRAP. The DNA of the CDR3 is TGTGCTAGTGGCCCGCCTAGGGCTGCGGCGACTGAAGCTTTCTTT. Residues: CASGPPRAAATEAFF.

V is TRBV19 and J is TRBJ2-5; TRBD1 is a possible D gene (5 bases). The V end lost 4 bases, the J end lost 0 bases, and 12 bases lay between the germline ends. This CDR3 has 15 residues. Germline assignment: CDR1 LNHDA and CDR2 SQIVND (reference sequence). CDR3 sequence reads: CASSSKGANQETQYF. The CDR3 coding sequence is TGTGCCAGTAGTAGCAAAGGGGCGAACCAAGAGACCCAGTACTTC.

The rearrangement uses TRBV6-5 and TRBJ1-3, with D unresolved. CDR1 and CDR2 from the germline V gene are MNHEY and SVGAGI. V was clipped by 6 bases and J by 4 bases, with 10 bases between them. The CDR3 has 13 residues. The chain's CDR3 is CASSPTVGNTIYF. For the CDR3, the DNA is TGTGCCAGCAGCCCCACGGTGGGAAACACCATATATTTT.

The CDR3 DNA follows: TGCAGCGCCACTGAGGGGGGGCTCAGCTCTGGAAACACCATATATTTT. It specifies CSATEGGLSSGNTIYF. The rearrangement uses TRBV29-1 and TRBJ1-3, with D possibly TRBD1 on 6 matching bases. Germline loops: CDR1 SQVTM, CDR2 ANQGSEA. The CDR3 is made up of 16 amino acids. V gave up 7 bases and J gave up 0 bases, with 19 bases separating them.

The chain employs TRBV3-1 (or the pseudogene TRBV3-2) and TRBJ2-7; D gene ambiguous. The V end was cut by 1 base, the J end by 2 bases, with 9 bases between. The CDR3 has 14 amino acids. The germline V gene has CDR1 LGHDT and CDR2 YNNKEL (reference sequence). CDR3 region: CASSQGPYTYEQYV. The CDR3 DNA sequence: TGTGCCAGCAGCCAAGGGCCCTATACCTACGAGCAGTACGTC.

The rearrangement uses TRBV28 and TRBJ1-2, with D possibly matching TRBD1 (6 bases). Trimming shortened V by 2 bases and J by 8 bases, and 12 bases separated the two germline ends. The CDR3 has 13 residues. Germline V gene sequence: CDR1 MDHEN, CDR2 SYDVKM. CDR3 sequence (DNA): TGTGCCAGCAGTTTAGGGGGGGCGTGGGGCTACACCTTC. Residues: CASSLGGAWGYTF.

This clone turned up a few times. This chain uses TRBV25-1 with TRBJ1-4; 8 bases agree with TRBD1. CDR1 and CDR2 from the germline V gene are MGHDK and SYGVNS. The CDR3 is 16 amino acids. V dropped 1 base and J dropped 7; count of bases not matched to a gene: 8. DNA of the CDR3: TGTGCCAGCAGTGAATCCCTACAGGGGGAGGGTGAAAAACTGTTTTTT. As protein: CASSESLQGEGEKLFF.

There are a few counts of this clone. The rearrangement uses TRBV6-6 and TRBJ1-1, with no clear D. Trimming pared 5 bases from V and 2 bases from J, leaving 12 bases between. CDR1 and CDR2 (germline): MNHNY, SVGAGI (reference sequence). The CDR3 totals 14 residues. CDR3 bases: TGTGCCAGCAGTGAGCGGAACCTTAACACTGAAGCTTTCTTT. This encodes CASSERNLNTEAFF.

The chain links TRBV6-5 to TRBJ1-6; a weak D match, TRBD1 (5 bases). Germline values: CDR1 MNHEY, CDR2 SVGAGI. The germline V and J ends were trimmed by 8 bases and 9 bases, with 14 bases remaining between them. This CDR3 contains 13 residues. In DNA form, the CDR3 reads TGTGCCAGCCACTTGGGGGGTAGTTCACCCCTCCACTTT. It specifies CASHLGGSSPLHF.

V and J are TRBV7-9 and TRBJ1-1; possibly TRBD1 for D (6 bases). The length of the CDR3 is 13 residues. The germline V gene encodes CDR1 SEHNR and CDR2 FQNEAQ (reference sequence). Trimming pared 9 bases from V and 6 bases from J, leaving 17 bases between. As DNA, the CDR3 is TGTGCCAGTTATGGACAGAGTAACGCTGAAGCTTTCTTT. This encodes CASYGQSNAEAFF.

The chain employs TRBV30 and TRBJ2-3, with D perhaps matching TRBD1 or TRBD2 (6 bases each). V was shortened by 0 bases and J by 5 bases, with 12 bases between the two germline ends. This CDR3 is built from 14 residues. Per germline, CDR1 GTSNPN and CDR2 SVGIG (reference sequence). DNA of the CDR3: TGTGCCTGGAGTGTCGGGGGCTCAAAAGATACGCAGTATTTT. Encoded protein: CAWSVGGSKDTQYF. Full variable domain (rest looked up from reference TRBV30 and TRBJ2-3): SQTIHQWPATLVQPVGSPLSLECTVEGTSNPNLYWYRQAAGRGLQLLFYSVGIGQISSEVPQNLSASRPQDRQFILSSKKLLLSDSGFYLCAWSVGGSKDTQYFGPGTRLTVL.

The CDR3 DNA reads as TGTGCCAGCAGTGAAAGGGATTGGCTTGGGACCCAGTACTTC. Protein product: CASSERDWLGTQYF. The chain carries TRBV2 and TRBJ2-5; D remains unclear. Per germline, CDR1 SNHLY and CDR2 FYNNEI. The CDR3 extends over 14 amino acids. Trimming pared 2 bases from V and 7 bases from J, leaving 14 bases between. Combining the CDR3 with reference TRBV2 and TRBJ2-5 gives the whole variable domain EPEVTQTPSHQVTQMGQEVILRCVPISNHLYFYWYRQILGQKVEFLVSFYNNEISEKSEIFDDQFSVERPDGSNFTLKIRSTKLEDSAMYFCASSERDWLGTQYFGPGTRLLVL.